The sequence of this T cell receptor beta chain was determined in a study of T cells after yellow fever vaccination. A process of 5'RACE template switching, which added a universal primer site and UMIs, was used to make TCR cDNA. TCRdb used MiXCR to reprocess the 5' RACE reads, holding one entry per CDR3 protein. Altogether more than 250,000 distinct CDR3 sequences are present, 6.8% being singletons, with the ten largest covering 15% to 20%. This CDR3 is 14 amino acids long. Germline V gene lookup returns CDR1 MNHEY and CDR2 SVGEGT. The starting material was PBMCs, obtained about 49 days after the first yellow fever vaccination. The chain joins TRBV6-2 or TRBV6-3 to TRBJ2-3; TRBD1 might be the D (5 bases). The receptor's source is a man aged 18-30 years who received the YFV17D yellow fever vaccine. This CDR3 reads CAATSSRVGDTQYF. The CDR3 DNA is TGTGCTGCCACCTCGTCCAGGGTGGGTGATACGCAGTATTTT.